Below, 9 T cell receptor beta chains from the same sample are listed, as sequenced in a study of T cell responses to AZD1222 COVID-19 vaccine. Some clones are missing from TCRdb's copy, which holds only in-frame ones; the method was immunoSEQ multiplex PCR. The sample lists under 150,000 clones, 80% to 90% occurring once. Sequencing was performed on peripheral blood, taken on day 0 of AZD1222 vaccination. These receptors originate from an adult in good health.

This clone was recorded a few times. The gene calls are TRBV3-1 (or the pseudogene TRBV3-2) and TRBJ1-3; 8 nucleotides agree with TRBD1. The germline gives CDR1 LGHDT, CDR2 YNNKEL (reference sequence). CDR3 length: 15 amino acids. V lost 5 bases, J lost 2 bases, and 5 bases stayed unmatched. CDR3 sequence reads: CASSTRDRPGNTIYF. The CDR3 DNA follows: TGTGCCAGCAGCACCCGGGACAGGCCTGGAAACACCATATATTTT.

The V call is TRBV5-4, the J call TRBJ1-1, with 7 positions matching TRBD1. V shed 3 bases, J shed 9 bases, and the junction held 2 bases outside the gene matches. CDR1 and CDR2 from the germline V gene are SGHNT and YYREEE (reference sequence). The CDR3 totals 11 residues. The CDR3 loop reads CASSSQGKAFF. CDR3 nucleotide sequence: TGTGCCAGCAGCTCACAGGGGAAAGCTTTCTTT.

The rearrangement joins TRBV30 to TRBJ2-3, with 7 positions matching TRBD1. The CDR3 sequence is 14 residues long. Per the germline V gene, CDR1 is GTSNPN and CDR2 is SVGIG (reference sequence). The V and J ends lost 3 bases and 0 bases, in that order; junction bases with no gene match: 3. The CDR3 DNA reads TGTGCCTGGAGCCGGGACAGTAGCACAGATACGCAGTATTTT. Translating it yields CAWSRDSSTDTQYF.

The rearrangement joins TRBV13 to TRBJ1-4, with D uncertain. The CDR3 length is 19 residues. V dropped 2 bases and J dropped 0 bases, with 19 bases sitting between them. CDR1 PRHDT and CDR2 FYEKMQ come from the germline V gene (reference sequence). The CDR3, as DNA: TGTGCCAGCAGCTTAAAGTTCCGGAAGGAGTCAGCAACTAATGAAAAACTGTTTTTT. Translating gives CASSLKFRKESATNEKLFF.

This clone was picked up one time. The chain recombines TRBV3-1 (or the pseudogene TRBV3-2) with TRBJ2-3; TRBD1 or TRBD2 may be the D gene (5 bases each). The CDR3 totals 12 residues. V was clipped by 4 bases and J by 6 bases, with 8 bases between them. The germline gives CDR1 LGHDT, CDR2 YNNKEL (reference sequence). CDR3: CASSPGTDTQYF. CDR3 in DNA: TGTGCCAGCAGCCCTGGGACGGATACGCAGTATTTT.

This chain links TRBV5-1 with TRBJ2-2, with 10 bases aligning to TRBD1. The V segment lost 4 bases and the J segment 4 bases; nucleotides outside the gene matches: 4. The CDR3 loop spans 15 amino acids. Germline loops: CDR1 SGHRS, CDR2 YFSETQ. The DNA of the CDR3 is TGCGCCAGCAGCATCCGGGACAGGGGCACCGGGGAGCTGTTTTTT. Protein sequence: CASSIRDRGTGELFF.

The chain has TRBV28 and TRBJ1-2; D remains ambiguous. The CDR3 has 11 amino acids. The germline V gene encodes CDR1 MDHEN and CDR2 SYDVKM. Trimming took off 10 bases at V and 4 bases at J, with 10 bases between the two ends. The CDR3 here is CANRSPYGYTF. CDR3 nucleotides: TGTGCCAATCGATCCCCCTATGGCTACACCTTC.

This sequence joins TRBV6-1 and TRBJ1-3; D gene uncertain. This CDR3 contains 14 residues. The germline V gene has CDR1 MNHNS and CDR2 SASEGT. Trimming removed 0 bases at V and 4 bases at J, with 7 bases between. The CDR3 is CASSEALLGNTIYF. The CDR3 bases are TGTGCCAGCAGTGAAGCGCTCCTCGGAAACACCATATATTTT.

This clone was detected a few times. DNA for the CDR3: TGTGCCAGCAGCCAATCGGGACTAGCGGGGGGCCTAGAGACCCAGTACTTC. It translates to CASSQSGLAGGLETQYF. J is TRBJ2-5 and V is TRBV3-1 (or the pseudogene TRBV3-2), with 15 bases aligning to TRBD2. In germline, CDR1 is LGHDT, CDR2 YNNKEL (reference sequence). The CDR3 contains 17 residues. After removal of 2 bases from V and 4 bases from J, the junction contained 5 bases not matched to a gene.